This T cell receptor beta chain was captured by sequencing in a study of T cell responses to AZD1222 COVID-19 vaccine. The CDR3 covers 17 residues. CDR1 is LGHDT, CDR2 YNNKEL, per germline (reference sequence). The V gene end was trimmed by 6 bases and the J gene end by 1 base; junction bases not matched to a gene: 12. The table came from immunoSEQ multiplex PCR; TCRdb's copy has only in-frame clones and leaves some out. The sample yields about 120,000 clones, roughly nine tenths seen once. The sequence was collected from an adult in good health. The material was peripheral blood, obtained on day 0 of AZD1222 vaccination. This chain links TRBV3-1 (or the pseudogene TRBV3-2) with TRBJ1-1; 9 bases are a match to TRBD1. This chain's CDR3 is CASSQVPGQGPNTEAFF. CDR3 in DNA: TGTGCCAGCAGTCAGGTCCCGGGACAGGGACCGAACACTGAAGCTTTCTTT.